These 16 T cell receptor beta chains came from one sample sequenced in a study of response to subunit inactivated influenza vaccine. TCRdb re-called the RT-PCR reads with MiXCR, one entry per CDR3 protein. The sample carries over 750,000 distinct CDR3 sequences, 21% recorded once. Here the sequenced sample was PBMCs from blood, taken about 5 days after vaccination. Every receptor here comes from a man aged 50-60 years who received an inactivated influenza vaccine.

The chain joins TRBV4-2 to TRBJ2-7, with TRBD2 matching 7 bases. From germline, CDR1 is LGHNA and CDR2 YNFKEQ. The trim removed 6 bases at V and 1 base at J, leaving 12 bases unmatched. CDR3 length: 16 residues. The CDR3 DNA sequence: TGTGCCAGCAGTCTTAATCGAGGGAGGGCTTCCTACGAGCAGTACTTC. It translates to CASSLNRGRASYEQYF.

Only a few counts were recorded for this clonotype. This chain connects TRBV3-1 to TRBJ2-1; D unclear. Per germline, CDR1 LGHDT and CDR2 YNNKEL (reference sequence). Trimming cost V 0 bases and J 5 bases, with 8 bases left between them. This CDR3 has 14 amino acids. CDR3 in amino acids: CASSQDAEHNEQFF. The CDR3 DNA sequence: TGTGCCAGCAGCCAAGACGCGGAACACAATGAGCAGTTCTTC.

The V call is TRBV5-1, the J call TRBJ2-2, with D hard to call. The CDR3 length is 15 residues. Germline V CDR1 and CDR2: SGHRS, YFSETQ. V shed 4 bases and J shed 5 bases, with 15 bases lying between them. The DNA for the CDR3 is TGCGCCAGCAGCCGGGCACCGGGTGGGACCGGGGAGCTGTTTTTT. Protein product: CASSRAPGGTGELFF.

This chain uses TRBV7-2 with TRBJ2-3, with D perhaps assigned TRBD1 or TRBD2 (5 bases each). Trimming shortened V by 2 bases and J by 3 bases, and 9 bases separated the two germline ends. From germline, CDR1 is SGHTA and CDR2 FQGNSA. The CDR3 runs 14 residues. CDR3 nucleotides: TGTGCCAGCAGCTTAAGGGGACGTACAGATACGCAGTATTTT. Its protein is CASSLRGRTDTQYF.

This clonotype was seen a few times. The chain combines TRBV12-3 or TRBV12-4 with TRBJ2-1, with 8 bases matching TRBD1. The CDR3 consists of 12 residues. V dropped 7 bases and J dropped 14; count of bases not matched to a gene: 10. The CDR3 here is CASNKPGQEKFF. CDR3 DNA sequence: TGTGCCAGCAACAAGCCGGGACAGGAGAAGTTCTTC.

This sequence joins TRBV4-3 and TRBJ2-3, with D uncertain. CDR3 size: 15 residues. CDR1 LGHNA and CDR2 YSLEER come from the germline V gene. Trimming left V 0 bases short and J 6 bases short, with 13 bases between. The CDR3 region is CASSQDWWTGDTQYF. As DNA, the CDR3 is TGCGCCAGCAGCCAAGATTGGTGGACCGGTGATACGCAGTATTTT.

This clonotype was observed a few times. The gene calls are TRBV29-1 and TRBJ2-3, with 8 bases identical to TRBD2. This CDR3 has 15 residues. Germline V gene data show CDR1 as SQVTM and CDR2 as ANQGSEA. The trim removed 0 bases at V and 1 base at J, leaving 3 bases unmatched. The CDR3 bases are TGCAGCGTTGAAGATTGGCGGGGGGGCACAGATACGCAGTATTTT. It yields the protein CSVEDWRGGTDTQYF.

This clonotype was observed at least ten times. The V and J genes are TRBV10-3 and TRBJ2-7, with 8 bases aligning to TRBD1. V shed 7 bases and J 2 bases; nucleotides not matched to a gene: 7. The CDR3 is 14 amino acids. Germline loops: CDR1 ENHRY, CDR2 SYGVKD. Here the CDR3 DNA reads TGTGCCATCAAAAAGGAACAGGGGGCCTACGAGCAGTACTTC. This codes for CAIKKEQGAYEQYF.

There are a few counts of this clonotype. This sequence joins TRBV28 and TRBJ2-2; the D gene is possibly TRBD2 (6 bases). The CDR3 contains 16 residues. V dropped 7 bases and J dropped 0 bases, with 15 bases sitting between them. CDR1 MDHEN and CDR2 SYDVKM come from the germline V gene. CDR3 sequence (DNA): TGTGCCAGCAAGGGACTGGGGGGTTCGAACACCGGGGAGCTGTTTTTT. Protein sequence: CASKGLGGSNTGELFF.

There are a few counts of this clonotype. The chain combines TRBV7-2 with TRBJ2-3; no clear D. Trimming shortened V by 2 bases and J by 0 bases, and 12 bases separated the two germline ends. There are 16 residues in the CDR3. CDR1 and CDR2 from the germline V gene are SGHTA and FQGNSA. The chain's CDR3 is CASSLRRLASTDTQYF. CDR3 nucleotides: TGTGCCAGCAGCTTACGGCGGCTTGCTAGCACAGATACGCAGTATTTT.

This clonotype was counted between two and nine times. The gene calls are TRBV4-2 and TRBJ2-7, with 12 bases matching TRBD1. V lost 4 bases, J lost 5 bases, and 6 bases stayed unmatched. This CDR3 has 15 amino acids. Germline V lookup: CDR1 LGHNA, CDR2 YNFKEQ. The CDR3 region is CASSRPGQGAHEQYF. The CDR3 DNA reads TGTGCCAGCAGCCGACCGGGACAGGGGGCCCACGAGCAGTACTTC.

This sequence joins TRBV15 and TRBJ2-7, with 12 bases fitting TRBD2. V trimming: 2 bases; J trimming: 5 bases; junction bases outside the gene matches: 1. Germline values: CDR1 LNHNV, CDR2 YYDKDF (reference sequence). This CDR3 has 14 residues. The CDR3 bases are TGTGCCACCAGCAGACGACTAGCGGGGGACGAGCAGTACTTC. Its translation: CATSRRLAGDEQYF.

This clonotype was seen at least ten times. V and J are TRBV27 and TRBJ2-7; a possible D gene is TRBD2 (6 bases). Trimming removed 2 bases from V and 3 bases from J, with 11 bases in between. The germline gives CDR1 MNHEY, CDR2 SMNVEV (reference sequence). CDR3 size: 14 residues. CDR3 DNA sequence: TGTGCCAGCAGTTTAATCGGCGGGAACTACGAGCAGTACTTC. Translated, it gives CASSLIGGNYEQYF.

The J gene is TRBJ1-2, the V gene TRBV5-6; possibly TRBD1 for D (6 bases). V lost 4 bases and J 8 bases, leaving 18 bases between the germline ends. Germline V gene data show CDR1 as SGHDT and CDR2 as YYEEEE. The CDR3 has 14 amino acids. CDR3 bases: TGTGCCAGCAGCCTCATGACAGGAGAATTAGGCTACACCTTC. This translates into CASSLMTGELGYTF.

On this clonotype itself: The junction departs from germline at one end; a sequencing error may be responsible. CDR3 sequence reads: CASGFGLLCGETQYF. DNA of the CDR3: TGTGCCAGCGGCTTTGGGCTCCTCTGTGGGGAGACCCAGTACTTC. The chain recombines TRBV5-5 with TRBJ2-5; D gene uncertain. The CDR3 runs to 15 residues. The germline V gene encodes CDR1 SGHKS and CDR2 YYEKEE (reference sequence).

This clonotype was counted many times. The genes are TRBV29-1 and TRBJ2-7; D unclear. V dropped 1 base and J dropped 10 bases, with 17 bases sitting between them. The germline CDR1 and CDR2 sequences are SQVTM and ANQGSEA. This CDR3 contains 13 residues. The CDR3 DNA is TGCAGCGTTGAAGCATCGAGTAAAAGGCAACAGTACTTC. It is translated as CSVEASSKRQQYF.